The entry that follows covers one T cell receptor beta chain sequence. No antigen is known for it. The sample holds no much larger clone one base away, and base qualities are not on file. The CDR3 has 13 amino acids, counting the end cysteine and phenylalanine. Just the 39-base CDR3 DNA is kept, in frame starting at base 1. Ends trimmed: V by 8 bases, J by 7 bases; bases unmatched to a gene: 8. Reading the germline V gene gives CDR1 MDHEN and CDR2 SYDVKM. The record originates from a study of cytomegalovirus exposure and HLA in healthy donors (TCRdb year 2017). Some background on the complete study: An earlier analysis of several hundred of the donors reported 276 Gb of sequence data and around 120 million unique TCR beta sequences obtained from around 190 million T cells. All discovery cohort repertoires had been generated on a single sequencing platform. Across around 400 genotyped donors of the cohort, an average of about 240,000 unique TCR beta nucleotide sequences per donor were sequenced, and approximately 17% of those sequences were non-productive. Using immunosequencing, the study profiled T cell repertoires from fewer than 700 subjects and related those repertoires to cytomegalovirus serostatus. Donor age, sex, ethnicity and CMV serostatus were compiled together with the repertoire data. To study patterns of TCR occurrence, a later analysis re-analyzed previously published TCR beta repertoires from around 670 donors and added high-resolution HLA genotyping. Besides the first cohort of about 730 subjects, a separate validation cohort made up of 120 different subjects was used. Rather than using new phenotypic data, the later analysis identified candidate immune exposures from TCR beta sequences and from how often those sequences occurred across donors. Typing coverage varied by locus: roughly 629-640 donors for A, B, C, DRB1 and DQB1; roughly 520 for DQA1; more than 600 for DPA1; more than 450 for DPB1. Genome-wide SNP genotypes for about 55% of the 666 donors were used in a later genetic analysis, which treated that subset as a discovery cohort. An early release that covered 640 HLA-typed donors contained about 300 gigabases of sequencing data and roughly 84 million unique TCR sequences. Four to six DR-DQ haplotypes were handled as single units for association and clustering, since linkage in the cohort was strong. HLA typing included class I and class II loci at four-digit resolution. High-throughput TCR immunosequencing, statistical association of individual TCRs with disease status, and machine learning were combined to predict cytomegalovirus infection status. An earlier analysis of 587 of the donors used high-throughput TCR beta sequencing to judge whether each TCR beta V gene segment behaved as functional or pseudogenic. Among the roughly 390 genotyped donors, around 81% belonged to the genetic ancestry cluster associated with self-reported Caucasian donors. The study was designed to test whether signatures of past pathogen exposure could be identified by cataloging public T cell receptors.

The cohort consisted of approximately 670 healthy bone marrow donors. At the time of sampling, all cohort members were nominally healthy, though unrecorded immune exposures were likely present. The donor tested CMV seronegative and was one of the 352 seronegative cohort members. Every donor gave a peripheral blood sample, and the peripheral blood mononuclear cells from that sample were used for TCR beta sequencing. The Qiagen DNeasy Blood Extraction Kit was used to extract genomic DNA from the blood cell samples. The library relied on the immunoSEQ multiplex PCR assay. A mixture of 60 forward primers for TCR Vbeta segments and 13 reverse primers for TCR Jbeta segments was used in the multiplex PCR. Amplification of the CDR3 region of rearranged TCR beta genes was performed with a multiplex PCR assay on genomic DNA. On the Illumina HiSeq System, the amplified TCR beta libraries were sequenced as 87-base-pair reads. In the source study's methods: Across the 600 to 700 repertoires, a later analysis counted tens of millions of unique TCR beta chains, some 11 million of which were shared by at least two donors. Raw reads were error-corrected and collapsed into unique sequences with a nearest-neighbor algorithm that merged closely related sequences to remove PCR and sequencing errors. CDR3 sequences were aligned to IMGT reference sequences to assign V, D and J gene segments. For a sequence to be retained, a match of at least six nucleotides to both a V gene segment and a J gene segment was required. Rearrangements were called productive when the CDR3 lacked stop codons and stayed in frame with V and J; all others were non-productive. Following IMGT convention, CDR3 was defined as the stretch from the second conserved V-encoded cysteine up to the conserved J-encoded phenylalanine. In an earlier analysis of more than 550 of the donors, sequences lacking an unambiguous match to a single V gene segment were excluded. An earlier analysis of 587 of the donors classified V segments as functional when productive rearrangements were above 56.7% and as segregating when the standard deviation between donors was above 5%. A statistical classification framework was developed to diagnose cytomegalovirus status using the catalog of TCR beta chain sequences. A later analysis assigned V and J genes by comparing TCR nucleotide sequences with IMGT/GENE-DB human TR gene sequences. In a later analysis, CDR3 sequences and most-parsimonious VDJ recombination scenarios were assigned using the TCRdist pipeline. In a later analysis, each TCR beta chain was defined by its CDR3 amino acid sequence together with its V-gene family, and reads lacking a unique V-gene family were excluded. A later analysis removed several hundred highly shared, low-generation-probability nucleotide sequences to deal with suspected cross-contamination and a sequencing artifact. In a later analysis, a clonal expansion index was calculated for each public chain from normalized within-repertoire ranks of inferred template counts. In a later analysis, generation probabilities were computed with a VDJ recombination model fitted to out-of-frame rearrangements, and the resulting probabilities were checked against IGoR. In a later analysis, TCR-TCR, TCR-HLA and TCR-CMV co-occurrence was scored with hypergeometric tests, and a repertoire-size bias correction was applied to TCR pairs. False discovery rates were estimated in a later analysis by permuting HLA or CMV assignments 20 times. A later analysis grouped co-occurring TCRs with DBSCAN, adding TCRdist sequence similarity when clustering within HLA-allele-positive subsets. Repertoires with fewer than 30,000 or more than 120,000 public chains were left out of co-occurrence clustering, as were four to six repertoires with anomalous nucleotide sharing. The immuneACCESS repertoire file appears here via TCRdb, limited to in-frame rearrangements. These files lack a portion of the clones; in checked studies, under half of the deficit traces to unresolved V genes, and the cause of the others is not known. The D gene and trimming were derived from the DNA, and the V and J assignments and clone size from that table. The sample table holds 65,000 to 100,000 clones, of which roughly 74% were seen once. The top ten clones comprise 2.2% of the sample.

Study-wide conclusions, independent of this receptor: Strong co-occurrence of HLA alleles, especially DR and DQ, made assigning TCR associations to individual alleles difficult. In a later analysis, the rate of TCR association differed among HLA loci, with DRB1 alleles having the most associated TCRs and HLA-C alleles having the fewest. A later genetic analysis associated a missense DCLRE1C variant with V-gene and J-gene trimming of TCR beta chains, and an independent cohort replicated the association. CMV serostatus was the only immune exposure information available for the cohort. According to a later genetic analysis, donors in an Asian-associated ancestry cluster had fewer N-insertions in productive TCRs than the approximately 670-donor mean. A further reported finding was that TCR beta sequences accurately predicted the HLA-A and HLA-B alleles for most subjects in the first cohort. The classifier was reported to diagnose cytomegalovirus status with high specificity and sensitivity in both the original cohort and the validation cohort. HLA typing was unavailable for some donors at each locus, so association tests used only the typed subset. A later analysis associated 16,951 TCR beta sequences with specific HLA alleles at a false discovery rate of 0.05. In an earlier analysis of 587 of the donors, most TCR beta V segments appeared in productive rearrangements about 87% or about 30% of the time, broadly matching IMGT annotations. The sequencing pipeline was judged likely to have produced a cluster of highly shared sequence variants as a technical artifact. Correlated functional status among segregating V segments might be attributable to linkage disequilibrium, but an unknown experimental factor could not be ruled out. According to the authors, the approach could potentially be generalized to other disease states and immunological phenotypes. The earlier analysis of around 600 of the donors excluded roughly 17 rarely observed V segments, including chromosome 9 orphons, because counts were too low. Roughly uniform sequencing depth across donors was assumed in presence/absence analyses, although this assumption may not hold. Some IMGT-functional V segments, including TRBV6-2 and TRBV6-3, could not be told apart with the 87-base-pair reads, so those segments were excluded. This cohort had only TCR beta chains sequenced, and the lack of alpha or paired-chain data limited which features could be detected. In vitro tests confirmed that three of the cytomegalovirus-associated TCR beta chains recognize cytomegalovirus antigens. A later analysis found that HLA-associated TCR beta chains were more clonally expanded and had lower generation probabilities than equally common non-associated chains. In a later analysis, several top co-occurrence clusters were reported to appear linked to parvovirus B19, influenza, CMV and Epstein-Barr virus. According to a later analysis, most CMV-associated TCR beta chains appeared to be HLA-restricted, and the HLA associations seemed to be driven largely by CMV exposure. Most TCR sequences were seen in very few donors, while some public TCRs were found in many individuals. The study listed over 150 TCR beta chains as associated with cytomegalovirus.

Material: PBMCs. The sequence is built from TRBV28 and TRBJ2-3, with 8 central nucleotides matching TRBD1. This receptor was taken from a man aged 40-49 years in good health and CMV-seronegative. The nucleotide sequence is given as TGTGCCAGCGGACAGGGCGGCCTCCATACGCAGTATTTT. This encodes CASGQGGLHTQYF.